These 32 T cell receptor beta chains originate from one sample sequenced in a study of blood T cell repertoires in COVID-19 (dated by TCRdb to about 2020). Libraries were built with the immunoSEQ multiplex PCR assay. TCRdb limited this immuneACCESS table to in-frame rearrangements with V and J called. A share of clones is missing; checked studies link under half to unresolved V genes, and the rest is unexplained. Within this sample are 200,000 to 250,000 clones, with about 83% of them counted one time only. The ten largest clones represent 9% to 15% of the sample. Sequences were obtained from peripheral blood. These receptors came from an elderly man with acute or convalescent COVID-19.

The genes are TRBV10-3 and TRBJ1-2; 7 positions match TRBD1. CDR1 is ENHRY, CDR2 SYGVKD, per germline. The CDR3 covers 14 residues. The V and J ends lost 5 bases and 4 bases, in that order; junction bases with no gene match: 7. This chain's CDR3 is CAISTTQGSYGYTF. As DNA, the CDR3 is TGTGCCATCAGTACGACACAGGGGTCCTATGGCTACACCTTC.

The gene calls are TRBV12-3 or TRBV12-4 and TRBJ1-2; D not certain. Trimming removed 5 bases from V and 3 bases from J, with 4 bases in between. This CDR3 is built from 11 residues. The CDR3 region is CASSSYYGYTF. CDR3 nucleotide sequence: TGTGCCAGCAGTAGCTACTATGGCTACACCTTC.

This clone was observed a single time. The genes are TRBV20-1 and TRBJ2-3; possibly TRBD2 for D (7 bases). There are 12 residues in the CDR3. The V and J ends lost 3 bases and 6 bases respectively, with 10 bases between them. Germline-derived CDR1 and CDR2 are DFQATT and SNEGSKA (reference sequence). The CDR3 DNA follows: TGCAGTGCTAGTGAGGGGGGGGATACGCAGTATTTT. Translation gives CSASEGGDTQYF.

The chain carries TRBV6-6 and TRBJ2-7; 9 bases fit TRBD1. J gave up 5 bases and V 0 bases, and 5 bases lay outside the gene matches. The length of the CDR3 is 15 residues. Germline CDR1 MNHNY, CDR2 SVGAGI (reference sequence). In DNA, the CDR3 is TGTGCCAGCAGTTACTCCGGGACAGGGTCCCACGAGCAGTACTTC. Residues: CASSYSGTGSHEQYF.

V is TRBV5-4 and J is TRBJ1-2, with a weak D call TRBD1 (6 bases). The germline gives CDR1 SGHNT, CDR2 YYREEE (reference sequence). The germline V and J ends were trimmed by 7 bases and 8 bases, with 21 bases remaining between them. The CDR3 has 14 amino acids. CDR3 loop: CASHVKGGAPGYTF. The DNA for the CDR3 is TGTGCCAGCCACGTCAAGGGGGGGGCGCCAGGCTACACCTTC.

V usage is TRBV29-1 and J usage is TRBJ1-2; 8 positions match TRBD1. The CDR3 has 13 residues. V lost 2 bases and J lost 2; bases outside the gene matches: 1. CDR1 is SQVTM, CDR2 ANQGSEA, per germline. The CDR3 nucleotides read TGCAGCGTTGAACCAGGGGGCAACTATGGCTACACCTTC. Amino acid sequence: CSVEPGGNYGYTF.

The chain combines TRBV10-3 with TRBJ1-2; D gene unclear. V dropped 0 bases and J dropped 1 base, with 6 bases sitting between them. There are 14 residues in the CDR3. Germline CDR1 reads ENHRY; CDR2 reads SYGVKD. The CDR3 here is CAISESTLNYGYTF. CDR3 sequence (DNA): TGTGCCATCAGTGAGTCGACTCTTAACTATGGCTACACCTTC.

The chain has TRBV11-1 and TRBJ2-7, with 8 bases lining up with TRBD1. The CDR3 has 15 amino acids. Germline V CDR1 and CDR2: SGHAT, FQDESV (reference sequence). Trimming took 1 base from V and 4 from J; bases not matched to a gene: 6. The CDR3 bases are TGTGCCAGCAGCTTAGTGGGGACAGGCGAATACGAGCAGTACTTC. Translated, it gives CASSLVGTGEYEQYF.

This chain uses TRBV5-5 with TRBJ1-1, with 7 bases that match TRBD1. J gave up 0 bases and V 3 bases, and 11 bases lay outside the gene matches. Per the germline V gene, CDR1 is SGHKS and CDR2 is YYEKEE (reference sequence). The CDR3 consists of 17 residues. CDR3 bases: TGTGCCAGCAGCTCGCCGGGACAGAGAATCATGAACACTGAAGCTTTCTTT. It translates to CASSSPGQRIMNTEAFF.

The V gene is TRBV28, the J gene TRBJ2-5; 7 nucleotides line up with TRBD1. CDR3 length: 17 residues. Germline V lookup: CDR1 MDHEN, CDR2 SYDVKM. J lost 0 bases, V lost 5 bases, and 12 bases had no gene match. CDR3: CASSPPPGQRNQETQYF. Here the CDR3 DNA reads TGTGCCAGCAGTCCCCCCCCGGGACAGAGAAACCAAGAGACCCAGTACTTC.

The chain couples TRBV7-3 to TRBJ1-2; 7 nucleotides align to TRBD1. The germline V gene has CDR1 SGHTA and CDR2 FQGTGA. V lost 5 bases, J lost 3 bases, and 3 bases stayed unmatched. The CDR3 runs 13 residues. The DNA for the CDR3 is TGTGCCAGCAGCCTAGGGGGCCACTATGGCTACACCTTC. Translated, it gives CASSLGGHYGYTF.

J is TRBJ1-6 and V is TRBV28; D is unclear. V shed 10 bases and J shed 10 bases, with 17 bases lying between them. The CDR3 length is 13 residues. Germline loops: CDR1 MDHEN, CDR2 SYDVKM. For the CDR3, the DNA is TGTGCCACCAAAGCGGGGAGGGAGTCACCCCTCCACTTT. Translation gives CATKAGRESPLHF. Variable domain in full (rest from reference TRBV28 and TRBJ1-6): DVKVTQSSRYLVKRTGEKVFLECVQDMDHENMFWYRQDPGLGLRLIYFSYDVKMKEKGDIPEGYSVSREKKERFSLILESASTNQTSMYLCATKAGRESPLHFGNGTRLTVT.

The gene calls are TRBV9 and TRBJ1-1, with 10 positions matching TRBD1. CDR3 size: 14 residues. Per the germline V gene, CDR1 is SGDLS and CDR2 is YYNGEE. Trimming removed 5 bases from V and 4 bases from J; junction bases left unmatched: 5. This CDR3 reads CASSRTGGITEAFF. The CDR3 DNA reads TGTGCCAGCAGTAGGACAGGGGGGATCACTGAAGCTTTCTTT.

The J gene is TRBJ2-7, the V gene TRBV3-1 (or the pseudogene TRBV3-2), with 7 bases matching TRBD2. V gave up 3 bases and J gave up 2 bases; unmatched junction bases: 7. Germline lookup yields CDR1 LGHDT and CDR2 YNNKEL (reference sequence). The length of the CDR3 is 15 residues. The CDR3 DNA is TGTGCCAGCAGCCAGAGTCGGACTAGAGCCTACGAGCAGTACTTC. It is translated as CASSQSRTRAYEQYF.

The chain is built from TRBV28 and TRBJ1-2; unclear D gene. Germline V gives CDR1 MDHEN, CDR2 SYDVKM. The CDR3 is 13 amino acids. For the CDR3, the DNA is TGTGGAAGCCGAAGATTCTCCAACTATGGCTACACCTTC. This encodes CGSRRFSNYGYTF.

This clone was recorded a few times. The chain uses TRBV27 and TRBJ2-1, with TRBD2 matching over 7 bases. This CDR3 is built from 13 residues. The trim removed 5 bases at V and 6 bases at J, leaving 4 bases unmatched. CDR1 is MNHEY, CDR2 SMNVEV, per germline (reference sequence). The CDR3 DNA reads as TGTGCCAGCAGTCCGCCGGGGGGCAATGAGCAGTTCTTC. Translating it yields CASSPPGGNEQFF.

This chain uses TRBV9 with TRBJ2-1; 10 positions agree with TRBD2. Unmatched junction bases numbered 5, after V lost 1 base and J lost 10 bases. CDR3 length equals 14 residues. Germline values: CDR1 SGDLS, CDR2 YYNGEE. The CDR3 coding sequence is TGTGCCAGCAGCGTAAGCGGGGGGGCCCGGGAGCAGTTCTTC. It specifies CASSVSGGAREQFF.

This clone was seen a few times. The chain carries TRBV12-3 or TRBV12-4 and TRBJ1-2; 8 nucleotides line up with TRBD1. The trim removed 2 bases at V and 8 bases at J, leaving 1 base unmatched. This CDR3 has 12 amino acids. CDR3 sequence (DNA): TGTGCCAGCAGTTTACAGGGGGCCGGCTACACCTTC. This translates into CASSLQGAGYTF.

The rearrangement joins TRBV7-3 to TRBJ2-1, with a tentative D call TRBD2 (5 bases). Germline V gene lookup returns CDR1 SGHTA and CDR2 FQGTGA. The ends were cut back, 0 bases at V and 9 bases at J, with 9 bases in the middle. This CDR3 region has 13 residues. Here the CDR3 reads CASSLTLEGEQFF. CDR3 nucleotides: TGTGCCAGCAGCTTAACGTTAGAGGGTGAGCAGTTCTTC.

This chain uses TRBV3-1 (or the pseudogene TRBV3-2) with TRBJ2-2; TRBD2 matches 11 bases. CDR1 and CDR2 from the germline V gene are LGHDT and YNNKEL (reference sequence). The V segment lost 3 bases and the J segment 2 bases; nucleotides outside the gene matches: 2. The CDR3 contains 16 residues. The CDR3 loop is CASSQGLAANTGELFF. The CDR3 DNA sequence: TGTGCCAGCAGCCAGGGACTAGCGGCTAACACCGGGGAGCTGTTTTTT.

The V call is TRBV10-2, the J call TRBJ1-4; no clear D gene. V lost 0 bases and J lost 8, with 7 bases in between. Germline V lookup: CDR1 WSHSY, CDR2 SAAADI. This CDR3 has 13 amino acids. Written as DNA, the CDR3 is TGCGCCAGCAGTGAGTCGATACAGGAAAAACTGTTTTTT. Its protein is CASSESIQEKLFF.

The genes are TRBV6-2 or TRBV6-3 and TRBJ1-6, with a weak D call TRBD1 (6 bases). Trimming removed 2 bases from V and 10 bases from J, with 12 bases in between. Germline V gene lookup returns CDR1 MNHEY and CDR2 SVGEGT. The CDR3 spans 14 residues. The CDR3 protein is CASSYNRAKSPLHF. DNA of the CDR3: TGTGCCAGCAGTTACAACAGGGCCAAGTCACCCCTCCACTTT.

This chain uses TRBV4-2 with TRBJ1-2; 8 bases align to TRBD1. The length of the CDR3 is 14 residues. J was trimmed by 5 bases and V by 4 bases; bases with no gene match: 6. In germline, CDR1 is LGHNA, CDR2 YNFKEQ. CDR3 loop: CASSPGQGRYGYTF. As DNA, the CDR3 is TGTGCCAGCAGCCCCGGACAGGGACGATATGGCTACACCTTC.

This chain links TRBV27 with TRBJ2-7; D may be TRBD1 (6 bases). With 3 bases removed from V and 1 base from J, the gap between germline ends came to 13 bases. The CDR3 extends over 15 amino acids. Germline values: CDR1 MNHEY, CDR2 SMNVEV (reference sequence). CDR3 sequence (DNA): TGTGCCAGCAGTTTTGGGCAGGGGAAATCCTACGAGCAGTACTTC. As protein: CASSFGQGKSYEQYF.

J is TRBJ1-2 and V is TRBV28; 8 nucleotides line up with TRBD1. The J segment lost 4 bases and the V segment lost 5 bases, leaving 6 bases of the junction unmatched. CDR1 and CDR2 from the germline V gene are MDHEN and SYDVKM. The CDR3 is 14 amino acids. The CDR3 region is CASSPYDRGYGYTF. DNA of the CDR3: TGTGCCAGCAGTCCCTACGACAGGGGCTATGGCTACACCTTC.

This clone was observed a handful of times. The chain couples TRBV7-6 to TRBJ2-5; TRBD1 might be the D (6 bases). Germline V gene data show CDR1 as SGHVS and CDR2 as FNYEAQ. Trimming stripped 5 bases from V and 5 bases from J, with 21 bases between. The CDR3 totals 16 residues. The CDR3 nucleotides are TGTGCCAGCAGCATACGGACAGTTCCTATCGGGGAGACCCAGTACTTC. As protein: CASSIRTVPIGETQYF.

This chain links TRBV7-6 with TRBJ2-1; tentative D call: TRBD2 (5 bases). From germline, CDR1 is SGHVS and CDR2 FNYEAQ. Trimming left V 5 bases short and J 10 bases short, with 12 bases between. The CDR3 is made up of 12 amino acids. As DNA, the CDR3 is TGTGCCAGCAGCCGGACCCCGGGAGAGCAGTTCTTC. Protein: CASSRTPGEQFF.

The chain employs TRBV18 and TRBJ1-1; the D is unclear. The CDR3 is made up of 14 amino acids. Germline CDR1 reads KGHSH; CDR2 reads LQKENI. Deletions cut 2 bases from V and 5 bases from J, with 12 bases between. CDR3 bases: TGTGCCAGCTCACCAGGTATTCGGGTAACTGAAGCTTTCTTT. Protein: CASSPGIRVTEAFF.

The rearrangement links TRBV2 to TRBJ1-4, with D unclear. Deletions cut 3 bases from V and 4 bases from J, with 9 bases between. The CDR3 extends over 14 amino acids. Germline CDR1 reads SNHLY; CDR2 reads FYNNEI. CDR3 protein: CASSDGAGNEKLFF. The CDR3 DNA is TGTGCCAGCAGTGATGGCGCAGGTAATGAAAAACTGTTTTTT. Filled out from reference TRBV2 and TRBJ1-4, the complete variable domain reads EPEVTQTPSHQVTQMGQEVILRCVPISNHLYFYWYRQILGQKVEFLVSFYNNEISEKSEIFDDQFSVERPDGSNFTLKIRSTKLEDSAMYFCASSDGAGNEKLFFGSGTQLSVL.

This clone showed up just once. The rearrangement uses TRBV6-1 and TRBJ2-1; TRBD2 matches 10 bases. CDR3 size: 13 residues. The J segment lost 9 bases and the V segment lost 3 bases, leaving 2 bases of the junction unmatched. CDR1 and CDR2 from the germline V gene are MNHNS and SASEGT. The CDR3 sequence is CASSEKRGGEQFF. For the CDR3, the DNA is TGTGCCAGCAGTGAGAAGCGGGGGGGTGAGCAGTTCTTC.

The chain uses TRBV4-1 and TRBJ2-7; possible D gene TRBD2, 6 bases. Germline assignment: CDR1 MGHRA and CDR2 YSYEKL. Between the trimmed V and J ends, which lost 4 bases and 8 bases, there was a span of 21 bases. This CDR3 is built from 15 residues. The CDR3: CASSPLGFQGGKQYF. The DNA for the CDR3 is TGCGCCAGCAGCCCACTTGGATTCCAGGGAGGAAAGCAGTACTTC.

The rearrangement joins TRBV18 to TRBJ1-3; D gene uncertain. The CDR3 length is 16 residues. V was cut by 0 bases and J by 3 bases, with 12 bases left in between. The germline V gene encodes CDR1 KGHSH and CDR2 LQKENI. In DNA, the CDR3 is TGTGCCAGCTCACCACCGGGCCCGCGGGGTGGAAACACCATATATTTT. Residues: CASSPPGPRGGNTIYF.